Listed here are 17 T cell receptor beta chains from one sample, sequenced in a study of T-cell reconstitution after alpha-beta-depleted transplantation in children. Library preparation (for TCRbeta) was performed with unique molecular identifiers. One entry per CDR3 protein results from TCRdb running MiXCR on the PCR reads. This sample has about 360,000 distinct CDR3 sequences; about an eighth occur once, and the top ten carry roughly 4.5%. The input for sequencing was PBMCs, taken from the stem cell graft. All receptors come from a human donor who donated a stem cell graft to a child with Fanconi anemia.

J is TRBJ2-1 and V is TRBV6-5, with a weak D call TRBD2 (7 bases). The CDR3 has 16 residues. Trimming took 0 bases from V and 9 from J, leaving 18 bases between them. CDR1 MNHEY and CDR2 SVGAGI come from the germline V gene. CDR3 residues: CASSYSKGGALGEQFF. CDR3 nucleotide sequence: TGTGCCAGCAGTTACTCGAAAGGGGGGGCCTTAGGTGAGCAGTTCTTC.

This clonotype occurred a few times. This chain uses TRBV7-9 with TRBJ2-1; D is uncertain. CDR3 size: 11 residues. Trimming pared 5 bases from V and 7 bases from J, leaving 6 bases between. Germline values: CDR1 SEHNR, CDR2 FQNEAQ (reference sequence). The CDR3 DNA reads TGTGCCAGCAGCCGCCTTAATGAGCAGTTCTTC. Its translation is CASSRLNEQFF.

This clonotype was counted only a few times. The J gene is TRBJ2-1, the V gene TRBV5-6; the D is unclear. V was cut by 0 bases and J by 4 bases, with 14 bases left in between. The CDR3 loop spans 16 amino acids. Germline CDR1 and CDR2: SGHDT and YYEEEE. The CDR3 coding sequence is TGTGCCAGCAGCTTGGAGGGCTGGGCACCTTACAATGAGCAGTTCTTC. It encodes CASSLEGWAPYNEQFF. Combining the CDR3 with reference TRBV5-6 and TRBJ2-1 gives the whole variable domain DAGVTQSPTHLIKTRGQQVTLRCSPKSGHDTVSWYQQALGQGPQFIFQYYEEEERQRGNFPDRFSGHQFPNYSSELNVNALLLGDSALYLCASSLEGWAPYNEQFFGPGTRLTVL.

This clonotype was counted at least ten times. V is TRBV9 and J is TRBJ1-4; 11 bases align to TRBD1. The CDR3 totals 14 residues. The V gene's germline CDR1 is SGDLS and CDR2 YYNGEE. J lost 7 bases, V lost 2 bases, and 1 base had no gene match. CDR3 protein: CASSVGTGGEKLFF. As DNA, the CDR3 is TGTGCCAGCAGCGTTGGGACAGGGGGTGAAAAACTGTTTTTT.

V usage is TRBV5-1 and J usage is TRBJ1-1; 9 nucleotides align to TRBD1. With 3 bases clipped from V and 0 bases from J, the junction kept 12 bases outside the gene matches. The length of the CDR3 is 18 residues. Germline CDR1 reads SGHRS; CDR2 reads YFSETQ. CDR3 in amino acids: CASSYNRGQGGMNTEAFF. DNA for the CDR3: TGCGCCAGCAGCTACAACAGGGGGCAAGGCGGGATGAACACTGAAGCTTTCTTT.

This clonotype occurred a few times. This chain uses TRBV12-3 or TRBV12-4 with TRBJ1-5, with 7 bases aligning to TRBD1. The CDR3 sequence is 13 residues long. V shed 7 bases, J shed 5 bases, and the junction held 5 bases outside the gene matches. CDR3 nucleotide sequence: TGTGCCAGCAAGGGACAGAATGATCAGCCCCAGCATTTT. Its protein product is CASKGQNDQPQHF.

This clonotype was observed a handful of times. The V gene is TRBV7-8, the J gene TRBJ2-7; D possibly uses TRBD1 or TRBD2 (5 bases each). Trimming left V 3 bases short and J 2 bases short, with 14 bases between. CDR1 and CDR2 from the germline V gene are SGHVS and FQNEAQ. The CDR3 totals 15 residues. DNA for the CDR3: TGTGCCAGCAGCTTGAGACCGGGGCCCCCCTACGAGCAGTACGTC. This translates into CASSLRPGPPYEQYV.

With respect to this clonotype: One end of the junction is discordant with germline, which a read error may explain. The J gene is TRBJ2-5, the V gene TRBV6-5; TRBD2 matches 8 bases. The CDR3 consists of 16 residues. Germline loops: CDR1 MNHEY, CDR2 SVGAGI. The CDR3 DNA reads TGTGCCAGCAGTTACTCTTCACTAGCGGCCCAAGACACCCAGTACTTC. As protein: CASSYSSLAAQDTQYF.

This clonotype was counted between two and nine times. The chain joins TRBV4-2 to TRBJ1-2, with 9 nucleotides matching TRBD1. The CDR3 spans 18 residues. Germline V lookup: CDR1 LGHNA, CDR2 YNFKEQ. J was trimmed by 2 bases and V by 5 bases; bases with no gene match: 15. The DNA for the CDR3 is TGTGCCAGCAGCGCCCCCCGGGACAGGGAGAGAAGCAACTATGGCTACACCTTC. Translating gives CASSAPRDRERSNYGYTF.

This clonotype was seen at least ten times. This chain connects TRBV7-9 to TRBJ1-1; D call uncertain. The CDR3 length is 13 residues. V was trimmed by 4 bases and J by 5 bases, leaving 11 bases between them. Germline V gene lookup returns CDR1 SEHNR and CDR2 FQNEAQ (reference sequence). The CDR3 sequence: CASSWDGETEAFF. The CDR3 DNA follows: TGTGCCAGCAGCTGGGATGGGGAGACTGAAGCTTTCTTT.

This clonotype was counted only a few times. The chain carries TRBV28 and TRBJ2-5, with 7 bases matching TRBD1. After removal of 5 bases from V and 2 bases from J, the junction contained 8 bases not matched to a gene. The CDR3 covers 15 residues. Germline V gene lookup returns CDR1 MDHEN and CDR2 SYDVKM. The CDR3 DNA reads TGTGCCAGCAGTGATCCCGGGACAGCACAAGAGACCCAGTACTTC. Translation: CASSDPGTAQETQYF. Variable domain in full (rest from reference TRBV28 and TRBJ2-5): DVKVTQSSRYLVKRTGEKVFLECVQDMDHENMFWYRQDPGLGLRLIYFSYDVKMKEKGDIPEGYSVSREKKERFSLILESASTNQTSMYLCASSDPGTAQETQYFGPGTRLLVL.

This clonotype was counted only a few times. This chain joins TRBV18 and TRBJ2-5; TRBD2 aligns across 8 bases. The V segment lost 3 bases and the J segment 4 bases; nucleotides outside the gene matches: 16. The CDR3 spans 18 residues. Germline CDR1 and CDR2: KGHSH and LQKENI. The CDR3 region is CASSPPLAGSKGRETQYF. CDR3 nucleotides: TGTGCCAGCTCACCCCCTCTAGCGGGTTCCAAGGGAAGAGAGACCCAGTACTTC.

This clonotype has a handful of counts. The rearrangement uses TRBV21-1 and TRBJ1-5; the table's D call, TRBD1, has no DNA check behind it. TRBV21-1 is an annotated pseudogene. This CDR3 comprises 18 residues. In nucleotides, the CDR3 is TGTGCCAGCAGCAAAAAGGAAGAAGCAGGGTGTAGCAATCAGCCCCAGCATTTT. Protein: CASSKKEEAGCSNQPQHF.

This chain connects TRBV5-1 to TRBJ2-2, with TRBD1 matching over 9 bases. J gave up 0 bases and V 4 bases, and 4 bases lay outside the gene matches. The CDR3 loop spans 16 amino acids. Germline assignment: CDR1 SGHRS and CDR2 YFSETQ. The CDR3 DNA follows: TGCGCCAGCAGCCTAACAGGGGGCTCGAACACCGGGGAGCTGTTTTTT. This encodes CASSLTGGSNTGELFF.

This clonotype was counted a few times. The rearrangement links TRBV5-5 to TRBJ2-1; D gene uncertain. CDR1 SGHKS and CDR2 YYEKEE come from the germline V gene (reference sequence). CDR3 length: 16 residues. Trimming removed 1 base at V and 4 bases at J, with 15 bases between. CDR3 DNA sequence: TGTGCCAGCAGCTTGACGGTGTTAGGGCAGTACAATGAGCAGTTCTTC. Amino acids: CASSLTVLGQYNEQFF.

There are many counts of this clonotype. The chain employs TRBV27 and TRBJ2-1; 14 bases match TRBD2. The germline V gene encodes CDR1 MNHEY and CDR2 SMNVEV (reference sequence). V lost 4 bases to trimming and J lost 4 bases; unmatched junction nucleotides: 3. The CDR3 covers 16 residues. The CDR3 reads CASSSRLAGGYNEQFF. CDR3 sequence (DNA): TGTGCCAGCAGTTCCCGACTAGCGGGGGGGTACAATGAGCAGTTCTTC.

Many counts were recorded for this clonotype. The V gene is TRBV5-1, the J gene TRBJ2-5; D possibly corresponds to TRBD1 (6 bases). This CDR3 contains 14 residues. V was pared by 1 base and J by 4 bases, with 11 bases between. CDR1 SGHRS and CDR2 YFSETQ come from the germline V gene. The CDR3 DNA sequence: TGCGCCAGCAGCTTGACACCAGGGGCAGAGACCCAGTACTTC. Its protein product is CASSLTPGAETQYF. The complete variable domain, with remaining parts taken from reference TRBV5-1 and TRBJ2-5, reads KAGVTQTPRYLIKTRGQQVTLSCSPISGHRSVSWYQQTPGQGLQFLFEYFSETQRNKGNFPGRFSGRQFSNSRSEMNVSTLELGDSALYLCASSLTPGAETQYFGPGTRLLVL.